One sample yielded the 19 T cell receptor beta chains listed below, sequenced in a study of blood T cell repertoires in COVID-19. Data came from immunoSEQ multiplex PCR; TCRdb stores just in-frame clones and leaves some out. The data contain 150,000 or so clones, 70% to 85% of them singletons. Sequencing used peripheral blood. These receptors came from a man in his sixties with COVID-19, enrolled during active disease.

This chain uses TRBV4-2 with TRBJ2-7, with 9 bases fitting TRBD2. The CDR3 sequence is 15 residues long. After removal of 1 base from V and 2 bases from J, the junction contained 3 bases not matched to a gene. Germline values: CDR1 LGHNA, CDR2 YNFKEQ. Written as DNA, the CDR3 is TGTGCCAGCAGCCAAGCCCTAGCGGGGACCTACGAGCAGTACTTC. It encodes CASSQALAGTYEQYF.

This clone appeared a few times. The chain carries TRBV3-1 (or the pseudogene TRBV3-2) and TRBJ2-1, with TRBD2 matching over 10 bases. The germline CDR1 and CDR2 sequences are LGHDT and YNNKEL (reference sequence). The CDR3 contains 16 residues. With V trimmed by 1 base and J by 7 bases, 7 bases remained unmatched. CDR3 residues: CASSQASGSSLNEQFF. CDR3 DNA: TGTGCCAGCAGCCAAGCTAGCGGGAGTTCTCTGAATGAGCAGTTCTTC.

This CDR3 is CASSHHRDRRNEQFF. CDR3 nucleotides: TGCGCCAGCAGTCATCACCGGGACAGGAGGAATGAGCAGTTCTTC. V gene TRBV23-1 combines with J gene TRBJ2-1; 8 bases are a match to TRBD1. TRBV23-1 is labeled an ORF, and its function is uncertain. CDR3 length: 15 amino acids. V lost 3 bases to trimming and J lost 7 bases; unmatched junction nucleotides: 8.

This clone has just one count. The rearrangement links TRBV27 to TRBJ2-7; no firm D call. V dropped 5 bases and J dropped 3 bases, with 14 bases sitting between them. There are 14 residues in the CDR3. CDR1 MNHEY and CDR2 SMNVEV come from the germline V gene (reference sequence). The CDR3 DNA reads TGTGCCAGCAGTCTGCGCCGACACATCTACGAGCAGTACTTC. This sequence encodes CASSLRRHIYEQYF.

The rearrangement uses TRBV18 and TRBJ1-1; D is possibly TRBD1 (5 bases). V was pared by 10 bases and J by 2 bases, with 17 bases between. CDR3 length equals 14 residues. The germline CDR1 and CDR2 sequences are KGHSH and LQKENI. In DNA form, the CDR3 reads TGTGCCACCCTTCGGGGGGGACCTAACACTGAAGCTTTCTTT. Protein: CATLRGGPNTEAFF.

The sample holds a few counts of this clone. This rearrangement joins TRBV7-2 to TRBJ1-5; 7 nucleotides agree with TRBD1. The CDR3 is 14 amino acids. Germline CDR1 SGHTA, CDR2 FQGNSA. V shed 1 base, J shed 5 bases, and the junction held 2 bases outside the gene matches. The CDR3 nucleotides are TGTGCCAGCAGCTTAGGACAGGGTTATCAGCCCCAGCATTTT. Amino acid sequence: CASSLGQGYQPQHF. The entire variable domain, with the rest obtained from reference TRBV7-2 and TRBJ1-5, is as follows: GAGVSQSPSNKVTEKGKDVELRCDPISGHTALYWYRQSLGQGLEFLIYFQGNSAPDKSGLPSDRFSAERTGGSVSTLTIQRTQQEDSAVYLCASSLGQGYQPQHFGDGTRLSIL.

This sequence joins TRBV5-5 and TRBJ1-3; 7 nucleotides line up with TRBD1. From germline, CDR1 is SGHKS and CDR2 YYEKEE (reference sequence). The CDR3 consists of 15 residues. V shed 4 bases, J shed 0 bases, and the junction held 4 bases outside the gene matches. CDR3 sequence: CASSRDSPSGNTIYF. The DNA for the CDR3 is TGTGCCAGCAGCCGGGACAGCCCCTCTGGAAACACCATATATTTT.

The chain recombines TRBV18 with TRBJ2-6; tentative D call: TRBD1 (5 bases). The CDR3 sequence is 17 residues long. Deletions cut 0 bases from V and 1 base from J, with 10 bases between. Germline V lookup: CDR1 KGHSH, CDR2 LQKENI. As DNA, the CDR3 is TGTGCCAGCTCACCACCCAATACAGGTTCTGGGGCCAACGTCCTGACTTTC. The encoded protein is CASSPPNTGSGANVLTF.

The chain recombines TRBV4-3 with TRBJ1-4, with D possibly being TRBD1 (5 bases). The V and J ends lost 1 base and 0 bases respectively, with 12 bases between them. There are 17 residues in the CDR3. Germline V gene lookup returns CDR1 LGHNA and CDR2 YSLEER. CDR3 bases: TGCGCCAGCAGCCAAGGCGGCGGGGCTGCAACTAATGAAAAACTGTTTTTT. Translation: CASSQGGGAATNEKLFF.

The chain links TRBV27 to TRBJ2-7; 9 nucleotides match TRBD2. In germline, CDR1 is MNHEY, CDR2 SMNVEV (reference sequence). J was trimmed by 7 bases and V by 2 bases; bases with no gene match: 12. CDR3 length: 16 residues. The CDR3 DNA sequence: TGTGCCAGCAGTTTAGCGGGAGGGCCTAGAGGTGGGGAGCAGTACTTC. Translating it yields CASSLAGGPRGGEQYF.

The chain is built from TRBV30 and TRBJ1-6, with D unresolved. This CDR3 has 16 residues. V was trimmed by 7 bases and J by 0 bases, leaving 16 bases between them. Germline CDR1 and CDR2: GTSNPN and SVGIG (reference sequence). CDR3 nucleotide sequence: TGTGCCTCTCGATGGGTGGAGAGCTCCTATAATTCACCCCTCCACTTT. It is translated as CASRWVESSYNSPLHF.

This chain connects TRBV11-2 to TRBJ2-7, with 8 bases fitting TRBD1. The V segment lost 1 base and the J segment 7 bases; nucleotides outside the gene matches: 9. This CDR3 comprises 15 residues. Germline assignment: CDR1 SGHAT and CDR2 FQNNGV. CDR3 protein: CASSLAVRGRREQYF. DNA for the CDR3: TGTGCCAGCAGCTTAGCCGTCAGGGGGCGACGTGAGCAGTACTTC.

The CDR3 sequence: CSVGQGVPYEQYF. The DNA of the CDR3 is TGCAGCGTTGGACAGGGGGTTCCCTACGAGCAGTACTTC. The chain is built from TRBV29-1 and TRBJ2-7; 9 bases map to TRBD1. Looked up from germline, CDR1 is SQVTM and CDR2 is ANQGSEA. The CDR3 consists of 13 residues. The J segment lost 2 bases and the V segment lost 4 bases, leaving 3 bases of the junction unmatched.

This chain links TRBV7-3 with TRBJ2-1; possibly TRBD2 for D (6 bases). The length of the CDR3 is 15 residues. Germline V gene data show CDR1 as SGHTA and CDR2 as FQGTGA. V lost 2 bases and J lost 3, with 11 bases in between. The CDR3 nucleotides are TGTGCCAGCAGCTTAGGCGGGAACGGCTACAATGAGCAGTTCTTC. Translating gives CASSLGGNGYNEQFF.

The chain recombines TRBV4-3 with TRBJ2-2; 8 nucleotides line up with TRBD2. Germline V gene lookup returns CDR1 LGHNA and CDR2 YSLEER. The CDR3 length is 16 residues. With V trimmed by 1 base and J by 1 base, 2 bases remained unmatched. CDR3 region: CASSQGLAKNTGELFF. For the CDR3, the DNA is TGCGCCAGCAGCCAAGGACTAGCGAAGAACACCGGGGAGCTGTTTTTT.

The chain couples TRBV7-2 to TRBJ2-5; TRBD1 agrees at 10 bases. Germline V gives CDR1 SGHTA, CDR2 FQGNSA. The junction had 2 bases not matched to a gene; V was cut back by 5 bases and J by 2 bases. This CDR3 spans 14 amino acids. The CDR3, as DNA: TGTGCCAGCAGCCGGGACAGGGGACAAGAGACCCAGTACTTC. Residues: CASSRDRGQETQYF.

This clone was seen just once. The chain is built from TRBV4-3 and TRBJ2-7; TRBD2 aligns across 7 bases. V trimming: 0 bases; J trimming: 0 bases; junction bases outside the gene matches: 5. CDR1 LGHNA and CDR2 YSLEER come from the germline V gene. The CDR3 covers 16 residues. The CDR3 region has the DNA TGCGCCAGCAGCCAAGACCGCCCGGGGGGCTCCTACGAGCAGTACTTC. Translation: CASSQDRPGGSYEQYF.

This sequence joins TRBV3-1 (or the pseudogene TRBV3-2) and TRBJ2-1; the match to TRBD2 covers 10 bases. The CDR3 is 16 amino acids. The V segment lost 4 bases and the J segment 7 bases; nucleotides outside the gene matches: 10. The germline V gene encodes CDR1 LGHDT and CDR2 YNNKEL (reference sequence). In nucleotides, the CDR3 is TGTGCCAGCAGCCGCAGGGCTAGCGGGAGTTGGAATGAGCAGTTCTTC. It codes for CASSRRASGSWNEQFF.

This chain joins TRBV29-1 and TRBJ1-3; no definite D call. Germline V lookup: CDR1 SQVTM, CDR2 ANQGSEA. V was clipped by 4 bases and J by 4 bases, with 23 bases between them. This CDR3 spans 17 amino acids. The CDR3 loop is CSVAEQPATTGGNTIYF. CDR3 in DNA: TGCAGCGTTGCGGAGCAGCCCGCGACTACTGGAGGAAACACCATATATTTT.